Shown below are 21 T cell receptor beta chains from a single sample sequenced in a study of molecular identifiers for immune sequencing clone quantification. From the PCR reads, TCRdb called clonotypes with MiXCR, one entry per CDR3 protein. The data hold roughly 93,000 distinct CDR3 sequences, with roughly 25% observed a single time. Sequenced material: naive CD8+ T cells from blood, with Jurkat cell RNA spiked in. Subset: FACS-sorted CD8+CD4-CCR7+CD45RA+ naive T cells. These receptors originate from a human donor in good health. Some libraries in this study had Jurkat cell RNA spiked in.

The table lists this clonotype with many counts. This sequence joins TRBV7-9 and TRBJ2-3, with 12 bases aligning to TRBD2. The CDR3 extends over 16 amino acids. The germline V gene has CDR1 SEHNR and CDR2 FQNEAQ (reference sequence). The V segment lost 5 bases and the J segment 0 bases; nucleotides outside the gene matches: 3. The CDR3 DNA is TGTGCCAGCAGCCCCGGGACTAGCGGGAGCACAGATACGCAGTATTTT. Protein product: CASSPGTSGSTDTQYF.

This clonotype was counted between two and nine times. The rearrangement joins TRBV28 to TRBJ2-5; D gene uncertain. The CDR3 is made up of 16 amino acids. V was pared by 1 base and J by 1 base, with 13 bases between. Germline-derived CDR1 and CDR2 are MDHEN and SYDVKM. CDR3 nucleotide sequence: TGTGCCAGCAGTTTATTAGAACCGACATCCCAAGAGACCCAGTACTTC. Its protein product is CASSLLEPTSQETQYF. Full variable domain (outside the CDR3, taken from reference TRBV28 and TRBJ2-5): DVKVTQSSRYLVKRTGEKVFLECVQDMDHENMFWYRQDPGLGLRLIYFSYDVKMKEKGDIPEGYSVSREKKERFSLILESASTNQTSMYLCASSLLEPTSQETQYFGPGTRLLVL.

Many counts were recorded for this clonotype. The chain combines TRBV6-5 with TRBJ2-7, with D uncertain. Between the trimmed V and J ends, which lost 2 bases and 0 bases, there was a span of 14 bases. Germline V gene sequence: CDR1 MNHEY, CDR2 SVGAGI. This CDR3 is 16 amino acids long. The CDR3 here is CASSYGGMGYSYEQYF. The DNA of the CDR3 is TGTGCCAGCAGTTACGGTGGTATGGGGTACTCCTACGAGCAGTACTTC.

The table lists this clonotype with a few counts. The chain joins TRBV19 to TRBJ1-1; 12 bases map to TRBD1. The germline V gene encodes CDR1 LNHDA and CDR2 SQIVND (reference sequence). J was trimmed by 11 bases and V by 4 bases; bases with no gene match: 8. This CDR3 contains 14 residues. The CDR3 protein is CASSNRDRGPKAFF. The DNA of the CDR3 is TGTGCCAGTAGTAACCGGGACAGGGGGCCAAAGGCTTTCTTT.

The table lists this clonotype with a few counts. V and J are TRBV27 and TRBJ2-3; D gene unclear. This CDR3 has 13 residues. CDR1 MNHEY and CDR2 SMNVEV come from the germline V gene (reference sequence). Trimming pared 5 bases from V and 6 bases from J, leaving 12 bases between. CDR3 coding DNA: TGTGCCAGCAGTCCCCTGGGCAGCGATACGCAGTATTTT. Translation gives CASSPLGSDTQYF.

This sequence joins TRBV4-3 and TRBJ1-5, with D hard to call. V was cut by 0 bases and J by 7 bases, with 10 bases left in between. The CDR3 extends over 14 amino acids. Germline CDR1 is LGHNA and CDR2 is YSLEER. CDR3 amino acids: CASSQDQAFQPQHF. The CDR3 DNA reads as TGCGCCAGCAGCCAAGATCAGGCATTCCAGCCCCAGCATTTT.

The chain uses TRBV2 and TRBJ1-5; D remains ambiguous. V was clipped by 1 base and J by 5 bases, with 12 bases between them. Germline CDR1 is SNHLY and CDR2 is FYNNEI. The CDR3 is 15 residues long. CDR3 DNA sequence: TGTGCCAGCAGTGAAGTGGCGGGGAGAGATCAGCCCCAGCATTTT. This translates into CASSEVAGRDQPQHF.

J is TRBJ2-7 and V is TRBV20-1; no clear D gene. The CDR3 consists of 13 residues. V was trimmed by 2 bases and J by 2 bases, leaving 10 bases between them. The germline V gene encodes CDR1 DFQATT and CDR2 SNEGSKA (reference sequence). This chain's CDR3 is CSARRLAAYEQYF. In DNA form, the CDR3 reads TGCAGTGCTAGACGCCTGGCGGCCTACGAGCAGTACTTC.

This clonotype came up many times. CDR3 loop: CASSYEQYF. The CDR3 DNA reads TGTGCCAGCAGCTACGAGCAGTACTTC. The chain links TRBV6-6 to TRBJ2-7; D gene uncertain. V lost 6 bases and J 3 bases, leaving 0 bases between the germline ends. The CDR3 sequence is 9 residues long. Germline V gene sequence: CDR1 MNHNY, CDR2 SVGAGI (reference sequence).

At least ten counts were recorded for this clonotype. DNA of the CDR3: TGCGCCAGCAGCCAAGATTGGGGGGCTGAGCAGTTCTTC. As protein: CASSQDWGAEQFF. The chain couples TRBV4-1 to TRBJ2-1, with D perhaps being TRBD1 or TRBD2 (6 bases each). Germline V lookup: CDR1 MGHRA, CDR2 YSYEKL. V lost 0 bases to trimming and J lost 9 bases, with 9 bases between them. The length of the CDR3 is 13 residues.

To note about this clonotype: A single base separates this from a much larger clone, so it may be a read error. This rearrangement joins TRBV7-8 to TRBJ2-5, with 8 bases lining up with TRBD2. The germline CDR1 and CDR2 sequences are SGHVS and FQNEAQ. The length of the CDR3 is 16 residues. CDR3 sequence (DNA): TGTGCCAGCAGCTATATAGAGGGACCGGAGCGGGAGACCCAGTGCTTC. This translates into CASSYIEGPERETQCF.

The V and J genes are TRBV7-9 and TRBJ2-3; D might be TRBD1 or TRBD2, each matching 6 bases. Germline-derived CDR1 and CDR2 are SEHNR and FQNEAQ (reference sequence). The CDR3 runs 15 residues. The V gene lost 5 bases and the J gene lost 3 bases, with 15 bases spanning the gap. The CDR3 sequence: CASSGRQGLTDTQYF. The CDR3 DNA sequence: TGTGCCAGCAGCGGGAGGCAGGGGCTGACAGATACGCAGTATTTT.

The chain has TRBV7-9 and TRBJ2-7; 7 bases agree with TRBD2. The CDR3 covers 12 residues. Germline loops: CDR1 SEHNR, CDR2 FQNEAQ (reference sequence). Trimming took 6 bases from V and 1 from J; bases not matched to a gene: 0. CDR3 coding DNA: TGTGCCAGCAGGGGGGGGTCCTACGAGCAGTACTTC. Its translation: CASRGGSYEQYF.

This clonotype was picked up a small number of times. V is TRBV12-3 or TRBV12-4 and J is TRBJ1-2, with 8 positions matching TRBD1. The V segment lost 5 bases and the J segment 3 bases; nucleotides outside the gene matches: 17. The CDR3 totals 18 residues. CDR3 nucleotides: TGTGCCAGCAGTGGGGGCCGGACAGGGCCCGAACAGTACTATGGCTACACCTTC. It codes for CASSGGRTGPEQYYGYTF.

This clonotype was seen only a few times. This clone may be a read error of a much larger clone one base away. This rearrangement joins TRBV29-1 to TRBJ2-7, with D perhaps matching TRBD2 (5 bases). The V gene's germline CDR1 is SQVTM and CDR2 ANQGSEA. The length of the CDR3 is 14 residues. Trimming shortened V by 4 bases and J by 9 bases, and 22 bases separated the two germline ends. The CDR3 reads CSVVGRGSGNAQYF. The DNA of the CDR3 is TGCAGCGTTGTTGGGCGAGGCTCGGGGAACGCGCAGTACTTC.

This clonotype was recorded many times. The gene calls are TRBV7-9 and TRBJ1-1; 7 nucleotides match TRBD1. The CDR3 totals 16 residues. Germline V gene lookup returns CDR1 SEHNR and CDR2 FQNEAQ (reference sequence). The trim removed 5 bases at V and 0 bases at J, leaving 9 bases unmatched. The CDR3 coding sequence is TGTGCCAGCAGCCCAACGTGGACAGGTATGAACACTGAAGCTTTCTTT. This sequence encodes CASSPTWTGMNTEAFF.

Of note for this clonotype: Relative to the germline gene, one junction end is altered; a read error may explain this. The chain has TRBV7-3 and TRBJ2-3, with D unresolved. CDR1 is SGHTA and CDR2 is FQGTGA in the germline V gene. The CDR3 totals 13 residues. The DNA of the CDR3 is TGTGCCGGCAGCCAACTGGTGGCAGATACGCAGTATTTT. It codes for CAGSQLVADTQYF.

This clonotype was counted many times. The CDR3 is CASSYGGPNEQFF. CDR3 DNA sequence: TGTGCCAGCAGCTACGGGGGGCCGAATGAGCAGTTCTTC. V is TRBV7-9 and J is TRBJ2-1, with D possibly TRBD2 on 7 matching bases. The germline CDR1 and CDR2 sequences are SEHNR and FQNEAQ (reference sequence). This CDR3 is 13 amino acids long. V was pared by 4 bases and J by 7 bases, with 11 bases between.

To note about this clonotype: One junction end disagrees with the germline gene, perhaps due to a read error. The genes are TRBV7-9 and TRBJ2-5; TRBD2 matches 7 bases. This CDR3 has 15 amino acids. CDR1 SEHNR and CDR2 FQNEAQ come from the germline V gene (reference sequence). The CDR3 sequence is CASNLLAKTVKTQYF. The CDR3 nucleotides are TGTGCCAGCAACTTACTAGCGAAAACGGTAAAGACCCAATACTTC. Looking up the rest from reference TRBV7-9 and TRBJ2-5 gives the full variable domain: DTGVSQNPRHKITKRGQNVTFRCDPISEHNRLYWYRQTLGQGPEFLTYFQNEAQLEKSRLLSDRFSAERPKGSFSTLEIQRTEQGDSAMYLCASNLLAKTVKTQYFGPGTRLLVL.

In the case of this clonotype: This may come from a read error, since a much larger clone is one base off. V usage is TRBV13 and J usage is TRBJ1-1, with D maybe TRBD1 (6 bases). Germline V gene sequence: CDR1 PRHDT, CDR2 FYEKMQ (reference sequence). The CDR3 consists of 13 residues. CDR3 DNA sequence: TGTGCCAGCAGCCCAGGACAGAACACTGGAGCTTTCTTT. This codes for CASSPGQNTGAFF. The variable domain in full, with the rest retrieved from reference TRBV13 and TRBJ1-1, is AAGVIQSPRHLIKEKRETATLKCYPIPRHDTVYWYQQGPGQDPQFLISFYEKMQSDKGSIPDRFSAQQFSDYHSELNMSSLELGDSALYFCASSPGQNTGAFFGQGTRLTVV.

In this sample, this clonotype turned up a few times. The gene calls are TRBV11-2 and TRBJ2-2, with 9 bases that match TRBD2. CDR1 is SGHAT and CDR2 is FQNNGV in the germline V gene. V shed 7 bases and J 5 bases; nucleotides not matched to a gene: 20. The CDR3 loop spans 19 amino acids. The DNA of the CDR3 is TGTGCCAGCACCACCCCGATTAGCGGGGGAAATCCGGGGACCGGGGAGCTGTTTTTT. It is translated as CASTTPISGGNPGTGELFF.